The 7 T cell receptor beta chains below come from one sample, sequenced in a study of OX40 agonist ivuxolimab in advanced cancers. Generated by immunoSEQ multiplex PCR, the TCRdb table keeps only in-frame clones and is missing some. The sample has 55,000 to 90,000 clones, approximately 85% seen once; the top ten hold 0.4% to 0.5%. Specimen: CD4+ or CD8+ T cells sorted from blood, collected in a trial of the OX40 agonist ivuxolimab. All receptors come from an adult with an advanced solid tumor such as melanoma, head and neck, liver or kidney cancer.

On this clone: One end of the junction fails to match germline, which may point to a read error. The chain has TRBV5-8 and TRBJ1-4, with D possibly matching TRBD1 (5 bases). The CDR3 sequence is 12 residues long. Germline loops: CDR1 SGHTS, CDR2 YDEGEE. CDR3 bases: TGTGCCAGCAGCCGACCTCCGGGACCAAAGCTTTTT. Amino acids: CASSRPPGPKLF.

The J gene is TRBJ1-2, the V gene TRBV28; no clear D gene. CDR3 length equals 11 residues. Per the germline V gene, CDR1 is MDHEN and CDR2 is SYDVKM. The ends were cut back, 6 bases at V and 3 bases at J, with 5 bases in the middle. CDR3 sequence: CASREDYGYTF. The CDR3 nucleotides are TGTGCCAGCAGGGAGGACTATGGCTACACCTTC.

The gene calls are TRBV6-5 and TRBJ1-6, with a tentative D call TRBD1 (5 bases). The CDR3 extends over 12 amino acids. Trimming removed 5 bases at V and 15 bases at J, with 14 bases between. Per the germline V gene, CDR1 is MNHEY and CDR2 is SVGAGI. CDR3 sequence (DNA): TGTGCCAGCAGTATGCTAGGGGAGCTCCTCCACTTT. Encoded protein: CASSMLGELLHF.

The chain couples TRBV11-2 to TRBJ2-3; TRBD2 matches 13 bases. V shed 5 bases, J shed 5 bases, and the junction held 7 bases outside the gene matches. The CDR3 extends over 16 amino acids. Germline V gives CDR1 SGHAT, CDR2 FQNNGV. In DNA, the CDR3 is TGTGCCAGCAGCCCAGGACTAGCGGGAGTTGGAGATACGCAGTATTTT. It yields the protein CASSPGLAGVGDTQYF.

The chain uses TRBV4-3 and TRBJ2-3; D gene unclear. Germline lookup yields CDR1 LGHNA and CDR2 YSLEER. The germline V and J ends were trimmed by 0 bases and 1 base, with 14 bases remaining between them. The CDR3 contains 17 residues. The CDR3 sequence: CASSQDLSPFGTDTQYF. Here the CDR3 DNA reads TGCGCCAGCAGCCAAGATCTATCCCCGTTCGGCACAGATACGCAGTATTTT.

For the CDR3, the DNA is TGTGCCAGCAGTTACGGGACTAGCGGATACGAGCAGTACGTC. As protein: CASSYGTSGYEQYV. The chain combines TRBV6-6 with TRBJ2-7; 11 bases line up with TRBD2. The CDR3 runs 14 residues. Looked up from germline, CDR1 is MNHNY and CDR2 is SVGAGI (reference sequence). Trimming took 2 bases from V and 4 from J; bases not matched to a gene: 1.

CDR3 protein: CASSLVRGSPLHF. The CDR3 coding sequence is TGTGCCAGCAGCTTGGTTCGGGGCTCACCCCTCCACTTT. The chain combines TRBV5-8 with TRBJ1-6, with D tentatively TRBD1 (5 bases). Germline values: CDR1 SGHTS, CDR2 YDEGEE. Trimming removed 0 bases at V and 10 bases at J, with 8 bases between. The CDR3 consists of 13 residues.